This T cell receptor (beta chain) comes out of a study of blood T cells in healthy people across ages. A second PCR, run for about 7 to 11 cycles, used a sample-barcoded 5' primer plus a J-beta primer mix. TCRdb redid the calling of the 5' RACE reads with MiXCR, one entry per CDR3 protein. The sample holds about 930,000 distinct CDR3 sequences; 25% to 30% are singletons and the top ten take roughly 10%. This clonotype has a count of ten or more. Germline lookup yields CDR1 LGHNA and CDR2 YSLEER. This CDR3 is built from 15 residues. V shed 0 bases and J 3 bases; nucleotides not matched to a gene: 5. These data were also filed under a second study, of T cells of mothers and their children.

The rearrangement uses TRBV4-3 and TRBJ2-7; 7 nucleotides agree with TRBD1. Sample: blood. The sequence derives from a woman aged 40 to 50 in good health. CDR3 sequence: CASSQDRDSFYEQYF. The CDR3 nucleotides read TGCGCCAGCAGCCAAGATCGGGACAGCTTCTACGAGCAGTACTTC.